This T cell receptor beta chain stems from a study of T cell responses to AZD1222 COVID-19 vaccine. Profiling relied on immunoSEQ multiplex PCR, and the TCRdb table lists in-frame clones only, not all of them. Of about 140,000 clones listed, around 90% are singletons. V was shortened by 4 bases and J by 1 base, with 15 bases between the two germline ends. The length of the CDR3 is 16 residues. In germline, CDR1 is LNHDA, CDR2 SQIVND (reference sequence). V and J are TRBV19 and TRBJ2-3; D perhaps matches TRBD1 (5 bases). Sample: peripheral blood, taken on day 0 of AZD1222 vaccination. This clonotype was sampled from an adult in good health. The CDR3 loop reads CASSKNRQTGTDTQYF. DNA of the CDR3: TGTGCCAGTAGTAAAAACCGACAGACTGGCACAGATACGCAGTATTTT.